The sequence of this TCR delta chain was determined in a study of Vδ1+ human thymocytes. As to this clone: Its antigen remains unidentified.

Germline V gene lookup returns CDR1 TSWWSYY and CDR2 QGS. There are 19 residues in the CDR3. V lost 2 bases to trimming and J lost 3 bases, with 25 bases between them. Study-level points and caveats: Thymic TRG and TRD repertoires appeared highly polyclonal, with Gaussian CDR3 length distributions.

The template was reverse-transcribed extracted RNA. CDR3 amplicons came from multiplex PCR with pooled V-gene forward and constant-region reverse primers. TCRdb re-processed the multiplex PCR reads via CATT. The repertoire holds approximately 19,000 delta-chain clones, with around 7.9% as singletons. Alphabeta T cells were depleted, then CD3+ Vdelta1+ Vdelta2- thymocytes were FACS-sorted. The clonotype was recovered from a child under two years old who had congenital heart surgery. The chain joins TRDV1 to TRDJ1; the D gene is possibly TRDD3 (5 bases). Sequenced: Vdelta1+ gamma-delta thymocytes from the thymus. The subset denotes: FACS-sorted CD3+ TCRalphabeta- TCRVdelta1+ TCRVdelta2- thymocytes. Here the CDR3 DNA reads TGTGCTCTTGGGGAAGGGGAGAAGGGGACGCGGTTGGTTCCCGATAAACTCATCTTT. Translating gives CALGEGEKGTRLVPDKLIF.